These 9 T cell receptor beta chains share one sample of origin, sequenced in a study of T cell responses to AZD1222 COVID-19 vaccine. Method: immunoSEQ multiplex PCR; TCRdb's copy keeps in-frame clones and lacks some. This table has about 120,000 clones, over 75% appearing once. This specimen consisted of peripheral blood, obtained on day 0 of MenACWY control vaccination. The origin of the receptors is an adult in good health.

The V gene is TRBV19, the J gene TRBJ1-6, with D perhaps TRBD1 (5 bases). Trimming shortened V by 5 bases and J by 14 bases, and 16 bases separated the two germline ends. Germline CDR1 and CDR2: LNHDA and SQIVND (reference sequence). The length of the CDR3 is 13 residues. CDR3 amino acids: CASSGDLPEALHF. DNA of the CDR3: TGTGCCAGTAGTGGGGACCTACCTGAGGCCCTCCACTTT.

V is TRBV2 and J is TRBJ2-1, with D possibly matching TRBD1 (5 bases). The germline V and J ends were trimmed by 5 bases and 1 base, with 15 bases remaining between them. This CDR3 is 16 amino acids long. Germline CDR1 SNHLY, CDR2 FYNNEI. CDR3 bases: TGTGCCAGCAGTTTCACAGGTTCGAAGTCCTACAATGAGCAGTTCTTC. Translation gives CASSFTGSKSYNEQFF.

This chain links TRBV7-2 with TRBJ2-7, with D tentatively TRBD1 (5 bases). The V end was cut by 2 bases, the J end by 5 bases, with 10 bases between. This CDR3 region has 13 residues. Per the germline V gene, CDR1 is SGHTA and CDR2 is FQGNSA. CDR3 DNA: TGTGCCAGCAGCTTACGGACAATACACGAGCAGTACTTC. It encodes CASSLRTIHEQYF. The whole variable domain, remainder taken from reference TRBV7-2 and TRBJ2-7, is GAGVSQSPSNKVTEKGKDVELRCDPISGHTALYWYRQSLGQGLEFLIYFQGNSAPDKSGLPSDRFSAERTGGSVSTLTIQRTQQEDSAVYLCASSLRTIHEQYFGPGTRLTVT.

The chain is built from TRBV24-1 and TRBJ2-2, with TRBD1 matching over 10 bases. The germline V gene encodes CDR1 KGHDR and CDR2 SFDVKD. With V trimmed by 4 bases and J by 3 bases, 7 bases remained unmatched. The length of the CDR3 is 17 residues. The CDR3 region has the DNA TGTGCCACCAGTGAAGCCGGGACAGGGGATTACACCGGGGAGCTGTTTTTT. Protein: CATSEAGTGDYTGELFF.

V gene TRBV5-1 combines with J gene TRBJ2-7; either TRBD1 or TRBD2 may supply D (5 bases each). V lost 3 bases to trimming and J lost 1 base, with 14 bases between them. CDR1 is SGHRS, CDR2 YFSETQ, per germline. The CDR3 contains 15 residues. The CDR3 nucleotides are TGCGCCAGCAGCTCCCCCGGGGACGGATCCTACGAGCAGTACTTC. Its protein product is CASSSPGDGSYEQYF.

The chain has TRBV28 and TRBJ1-5, with TRBD1 as a possible D gene (5 bases). The CDR3 length is 17 residues. The germline V and J ends were trimmed by 6 bases and 3 bases, with 21 bases remaining between them. CDR1 is MDHEN, CDR2 SYDVKM, per germline. The DNA of the CDR3 is TGTGCCAGCAGAGTTGGAGGTAGCGGGGGGACCAATCAGCCCCAGCATTTT. It codes for CASRVGGSGGTNQPQHF. Full variable domain (outside the CDR3, taken from reference TRBV28 and TRBJ1-5): DVKVTQSSRYLVKRTGEKVFLECVQDMDHENMFWYRQDPGLGLRLIYFSYDVKMKEKGDIPEGYSVSREKKERFSLILESASTNQTSMYLCASRVGGSGGTNQPQHFGDGTRLSIL.

The chain recombines TRBV18 with TRBJ2-5; the D gene is possibly TRBD2 (6 bases). The V gene's germline CDR1 is KGHSH and CDR2 LQKENI. This CDR3 region has 14 residues. Trimming shortened V by 5 bases and J by 4 bases, and 14 bases separated the two germline ends. The CDR3 DNA reads as TGTGCCAGCTCAACCGGGGGAGGTCGAGAGACCCAGTACTTC. Translating it yields CASSTGGGRETQYF.

The rearrangement uses TRBV4-1 and TRBJ1-5; TRBD1 might be the D (5 bases). CDR3 size: 16 residues. Germline CDR1 MGHRA, CDR2 YSYEKL. V lost 0 bases, J lost 6 bases, and 15 bases lay in between. In nucleotides, the CDR3 is TGCGCCAGCAGCCAAGAGTTGGGGCACTCCGGTCAGCCCCAGCATTTT. Translating gives CASSQELGHSGQPQHF.

The V call is TRBV6-2 or TRBV6-3, the J call TRBJ2-7, with 8 bases identical to TRBD2. The V and J ends lost 2 bases and 3 bases, in that order; junction bases with no gene match: 9. From germline, CDR1 is MNHEY and CDR2 SVGEGT. The CDR3 contains 16 residues. CDR3 loop: CASSYTLSGVNYEQYF. The CDR3 DNA follows: TGTGCCAGCAGTTACACACTTAGCGGGGTGAACTACGAGCAGTACTTC.